These 22 T cell receptor beta chains were sequenced from one sample in a study of T cells and Merkel cell carcinoma outcomes. Clones were sequenced by immunoSEQ multiplex PCR, and TCRdb holds only the in-frame ones, with some missing. The data contain some 6,100 clones, 70% to 80% of them singletons. The specimen sequenced was tumor tissue from Merkel cell carcinoma. The receptors stem from a human donor with Merkel cell carcinoma.

The chain joins TRBV11-2 to TRBJ2-3; TRBD2 might be the D (6 bases). CDR1 is SGHAT and CDR2 is FQNNGV in the germline V gene. V lost 6 bases and J lost 2, with 18 bases in between. The CDR3 has 16 residues. The CDR3: CASSWDWRSTTDTQYF. CDR3 bases: TGTGCCAGCAGTTGGGACTGGAGATCTACCACAGATACGCAGTATTTT.

The V and J genes are TRBV5-1 and TRBJ2-2; D gene unclear. V lost 2 bases and J 4 bases, leaving 9 bases between the germline ends. CDR3 length equals 14 residues. Looked up from germline, CDR1 is SGHRS and CDR2 is YFSETQ. The DNA for the CDR3 is TGCGCCAGCAGCTTTAGTGCGTCCACCGGGGAGCTGTTTTTT. It encodes CASSFSASTGELFF.

The V call is TRBV18, the J call TRBJ2-1; 9 nucleotides agree with TRBD1. The CDR3 is 15 residues long. Germline V lookup: CDR1 KGHSH, CDR2 LQKENI. With 3 bases clipped from V and 7 bases from J, the junction kept 7 bases outside the gene matches. CDR3 nucleotides: TGTGCCAGCTCACCCCTAAGGACAGGGGAGAATGAGCAGTTCTTC. It translates to CASSPLRTGENEQFF. Full variable domain (missing parts from reference TRBV18 and TRBJ2-1): NAGVMQNPRHLVRRRGQEARLRCSPMKGHSHVYWYRQLPEEGLKFMVYLQKENIIDESGMPKERFSAEFPKEGPSILRIQQVVRGDSAAYFCASSPLRTGENEQFFGPGTRLTVL.

The V call is TRBV2, the J call TRBJ2-3; 9 bases line up with TRBD1. V lost 6 bases and J lost 3; bases outside the gene matches: 4. Germline V gives CDR1 SNHLY, CDR2 FYNNEI. The CDR3 consists of 14 residues. CDR3 nucleotides: TGTGCCAGCAGCCGACAGGGGGGGACAGATACGCAGTATTTT. Translation: CASSRQGGTDTQYF.

The chain has TRBV27 and TRBJ2-7, with 8 nucleotides matching TRBD1. The CDR3 has 15 residues. Germline CDR1 MNHEY, CDR2 SMNVEV (reference sequence). V trimming: 4 bases; J trimming: 4 bases; junction bases outside the gene matches: 9. The CDR3 protein is CASSSPGQGRYEQYF. The DNA for the CDR3 is TGTGCCAGCAGTTCTCCTGGACAGGGAAGGTACGAGCAGTACTTC.

The rearrangement uses TRBV9 and TRBJ2-7, with TRBD2 matching over 8 bases. CDR3 length: 14 amino acids. V lost 3 bases and J lost 3; bases outside the gene matches: 5. The germline CDR1 and CDR2 sequences are SGDLS and YYNGEE. The CDR3 bases are TGTGCCAGCAGCGCGGGGGGGGGCGGCTACGAGCAGTACTTC. Translation gives CASSAGGGGYEQYF.

The chain uses TRBV6-4 and TRBJ2-1; 10 bases are shared with TRBD2. Losses at the gene ends were 3 bases for V and 8 bases for J; bases not matched to a gene: 7. The V gene's germline CDR1 is MRHNA and CDR2 SNTAGT. This CDR3 has 15 amino acids. The CDR3 loop is CASSETSGNSYEQFF. Here the CDR3 DNA reads TGTGCCAGCAGTGAAACTAGCGGGAATAGTTATGAGCAGTTCTTC.

The V call is TRBV29-1, the J call TRBJ2-1, with 7 bases lining up with TRBD1. CDR3 length: 12 amino acids. Germline assignment: CDR1 SQVTM and CDR2 ANQGSEA. V dropped 7 bases and J dropped 5; count of bases not matched to a gene: 5. The CDR3 region has the DNA TGCAGCGCACAGGGGTGGGACAATGAGCAGTTCTTC. Encoded protein: CSAQGWDNEQFF.

CDR3 DNA: TGTGCCAGCAGCTCCCTAGCAGGGGGCTATGGCTACACCTTC. This encodes CASSSLAGGYGYTF. The V gene is TRBV11-2, the J gene TRBJ1-2; 7 nucleotides align to TRBD1. This CDR3 is built from 14 residues. Losses at the gene ends were 4 bases for V and 4 bases for J; bases not matched to a gene: 6. Germline V gene sequence: CDR1 SGHAT, CDR2 FQNNGV.

The gene calls are TRBV28 and TRBJ2-7, with a tentative D call TRBD1 (6 bases). The CDR3 is 15 amino acids. V was cut by 6 bases and J by 3 bases, with 18 bases left in between. CDR1 and CDR2 (germline): MDHEN, SYDVKM. The CDR3 loop reads CASSPATGHYYEQYF. The DNA of the CDR3 is TGTGCCAGCAGCCCCGCGACGGGACACTACTACGAGCAGTACTTC.

The rearrangement joins TRBV10-3 to TRBJ2-7; 9 bases fit TRBD2. The CDR3 consists of 15 residues. Germline V CDR1 and CDR2: ENHRY, SYGVKD. V was clipped by 3 bases and J by 6 bases; unmatched bases: 9. The CDR3 spells CAISESVLAGLEQYF. CDR3 bases: TGTGCCATCAGTGAATCCGTACTAGCGGGCCTCGAGCAGTACTTC.

This sequence joins TRBV5-1 and TRBJ1-2; no reliable D call. V shed 0 bases and J shed 8 bases, with 11 bases lying between them. There are 13 residues in the CDR3. CDR1 is SGHRS, CDR2 YFSETQ, per germline. CDR3 bases: TGCGCCAGCAGCTTGGTAACGGGGAGGGGCTACACCTTC. This encodes CASSLVTGRGYTF.

The J gene is TRBJ2-1, the V gene TRBV7-8, with 8 bases identical to TRBD2. Germline V gene lookup returns CDR1 SGHVS and CDR2 FQNEAQ. Germline trimming cut 5 bases from V and 7 bases from J; bases unmatched to any gene: 13. CDR3 length: 16 amino acids. CDR3: CASSLILSGSKNEQFF. CDR3 coding DNA: TGTGCCAGCAGCCTCATCTTGAGCGGGAGTAAAAATGAGCAGTTCTTC.

This clone came up a few times. J is TRBJ2-7 and V is TRBV18; no definite D call. There are 11 residues in the CDR3. With 3 bases removed from V and 3 bases from J, the gap between germline ends came to 3 bases. In germline, CDR1 is KGHSH, CDR2 LQKENI. The CDR3 DNA sequence: TGTGCCAGCTCACCGGACTACGAGCAGTACTTC. Its translation: CASSPDYEQYF.

The V call is TRBV10-1, the J call TRBJ2-1, with D perhaps TRBD2 (5 bases). The germline V and J ends were trimmed by 0 bases and 3 bases, with 15 bases remaining between them. This CDR3 comprises 17 residues. CDR1 is WNHNN, CDR2 SYGVQD, per germline (reference sequence). CDR3 protein: CASSESGETGSYNEQFF. CDR3 bases: TGCGCCAGCAGTGAGTCGGGAGAGACGGGGAGCTACAATGAGCAGTTCTTC.

The genes are TRBV29-1 and TRBJ2-1; no clear D. The germline V gene has CDR1 SQVTM and CDR2 ANQGSEA. CDR3 length equals 13 residues. Trimming stripped 0 bases from V and 13 bases from J, with 16 bases between. CDR3 DNA sequence: TGCAGCGTTGAAGACTGGACGTCGCCGGGCCAGTTCTTC. As protein: CSVEDWTSPGQFF.

The chain has TRBV10-2 and TRBJ1-1, with a possible D match to TRBD1 (5 bases). V lost 7 bases to trimming and J lost 1 base, with 13 bases between them. CDR3 length equals 14 residues. CDR1 is WSHSY and CDR2 is SAAADI in the germline V gene. CDR3 sequence: CASTPPGGNTEAFF. The CDR3 DNA follows: TGCGCCAGCACCCCCCCGGGGGGGAACACTGAAGCTTTCTTT.

This clone appeared once. The chain couples TRBV7-2 to TRBJ2-7, with D uncertain. Germline V gene data show CDR1 as SGHTA and CDR2 as FQGNSA. V was cut by 2 bases and J by 3 bases, with 5 bases left in between. The CDR3 is made up of 12 amino acids. The CDR3 protein is CASSLFVYEQYF. The DNA for the CDR3 is TGTGCCAGCAGCTTATTTGTCTACGAGCAGTACTTC.

This chain uses TRBV7-8 with TRBJ2-3, with D possibly TRBD2 on 5 matching bases. Trimming left V 4 bases short and J 2 bases short, with 16 bases between. CDR1 and CDR2 (germline): SGHVS, FQNEAQ. CDR3 length equals 16 residues. The CDR3 loop reads CASSSNFGLNTDTQYF. CDR3 coding DNA: TGTGCCAGCAGCTCCAATTTCGGACTGAACACAGATACGCAGTATTTT.

This clone was detected once. The chain combines TRBV7-9 with TRBJ2-7, with D possibly TRBD1 on 5 matching bases. CDR1 and CDR2 (germline): SEHNR, FQNEAQ (reference sequence). Trimming took 6 bases from V and 2 from J, leaving 17 bases between them. This CDR3 region has 15 residues. In DNA form, the CDR3 reads TGTGCCAGCAGTTTAATGGAGCAGGGCACCTACGAGCAGTACTTC. This encodes CASSLMEQGTYEQYF.

CDR3 loop: CASSGGSYGYTF. In nucleotides, the CDR3 is TGTGCCAGCTCAGGGGGCAGCTATGGCTACACCTTC. The rearrangement links TRBV18 to TRBJ1-2, with a possible D match to TRBD1 (6 bases). Germline values: CDR1 KGHSH, CDR2 LQKENI. V lost 5 bases to trimming and J lost 4 bases, with 8 bases between them. The CDR3 runs to 12 residues.

In its sample, this clone was seen a few times. This rearrangement joins TRBV18 to TRBJ1-3; no clear D. This CDR3 spans 18 amino acids. Germline V CDR1 and CDR2: KGHSH, LQKENI. Trimming removed 3 bases at V and 1 base at J, with 19 bases between. CDR3 DNA sequence: TGTGCCAGCTCACCTACGGGCGTCGTTGGCGGGTCTGGAAACACCATATATTTT. Its translation: CASSPTGVVGGSGNTIYF.